This TCR beta chain was obtained from a study of blood T cell repertoires in COVID-19. Original processing methods: Amplified reference gene primers provided the basis for estimating nucleated cell counts. Produced via immunoSEQ multiplex PCR; TCRdb's table is partial and in-frame only. Clone size and the V and J calls come from that table; the DNA yielded D and trimming. The sample shows some 450,000 clones, over 85% of them seen only once. The CDR3 has 13 amino acids. Germline V gene lookup returns CDR1 MNHEY and CDR2 SVGAGI. Trimming shortened V by 2 bases and J by 7 bases, and 6 bases separated the two germline ends.

Sequencing input: peripheral blood. The sequence was obtained from a young man with COVID-19, enrolled during active disease. J is TRBJ1-6 and V is TRBV6-5; the D gene is possibly TRBD1 (6 bases). The CDR3 protein is CASSYDRNSPLHF. In DNA, the CDR3 is TGTGCCAGCAGTTACGACAGGAATTCACCCCTCCACTTT.